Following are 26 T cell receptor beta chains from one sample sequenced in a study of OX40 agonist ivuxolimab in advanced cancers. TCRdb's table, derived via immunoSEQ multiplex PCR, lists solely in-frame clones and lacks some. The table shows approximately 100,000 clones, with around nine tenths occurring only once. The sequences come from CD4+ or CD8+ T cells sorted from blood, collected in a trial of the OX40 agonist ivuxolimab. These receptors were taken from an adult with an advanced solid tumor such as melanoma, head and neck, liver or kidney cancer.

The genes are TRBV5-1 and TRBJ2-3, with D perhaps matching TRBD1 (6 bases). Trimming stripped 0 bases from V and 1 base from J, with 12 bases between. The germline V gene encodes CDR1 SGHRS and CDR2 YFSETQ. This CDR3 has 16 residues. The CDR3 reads CASSLEQGRGTDTQYF. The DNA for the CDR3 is TGCGCCAGCAGCTTGGAACAGGGACGCGGCACAGATACGCAGTATTTT.

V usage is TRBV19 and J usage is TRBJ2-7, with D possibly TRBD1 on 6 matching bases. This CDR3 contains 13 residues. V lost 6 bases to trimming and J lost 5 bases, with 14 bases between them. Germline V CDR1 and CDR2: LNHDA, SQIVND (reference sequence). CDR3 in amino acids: CASRGAKGDEQYF. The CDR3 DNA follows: TGTGCCAGTAGAGGGGCAAAGGGGGACGAGCAGTACTTC.

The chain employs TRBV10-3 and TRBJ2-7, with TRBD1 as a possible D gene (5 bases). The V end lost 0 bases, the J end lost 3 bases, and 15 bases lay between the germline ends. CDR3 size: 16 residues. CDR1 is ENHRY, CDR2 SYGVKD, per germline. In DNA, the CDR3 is TGTGCCATCAGTGAGTCTTCTGGGGCAGGGAACTACGAGCAGTACTTC. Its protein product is CAISESSGAGNYEQYF.

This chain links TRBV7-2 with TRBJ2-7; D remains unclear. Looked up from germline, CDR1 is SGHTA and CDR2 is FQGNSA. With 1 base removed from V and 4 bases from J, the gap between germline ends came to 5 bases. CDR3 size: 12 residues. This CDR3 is CASSLDVYEQYF. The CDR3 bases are TGTGCCAGCAGCTTAGACGTGTACGAGCAGTACTTC.

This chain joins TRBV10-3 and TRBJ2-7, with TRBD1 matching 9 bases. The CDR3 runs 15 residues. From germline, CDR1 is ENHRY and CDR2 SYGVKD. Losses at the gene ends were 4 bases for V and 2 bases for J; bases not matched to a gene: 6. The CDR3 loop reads CAISGGGQGPYEQYF. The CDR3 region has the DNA TGTGCCATCAGTGGGGGAGGACAGGGGCCCTACGAGCAGTACTTC.

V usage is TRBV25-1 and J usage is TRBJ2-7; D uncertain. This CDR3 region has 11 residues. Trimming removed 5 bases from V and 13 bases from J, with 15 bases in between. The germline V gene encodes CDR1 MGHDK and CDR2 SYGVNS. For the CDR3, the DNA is TGTGCCAGCAGTACCAGCGTACGAAGATACTTC. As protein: CASSTSVRRYF.

The CDR3 protein is CASSLRHGRTDTQYF. CDR3 sequence (DNA): TGTGCCAGCAGCTTAAGACACGGGAGGACAGATACGCAGTATTTT. The rearrangement uses TRBV7-3 and TRBJ2-3, with 7 bases aligning to TRBD2. CDR3 size: 15 residues. Germline lookup yields CDR1 SGHTA and CDR2 FQGTGA. The V and J ends lost 1 base and 3 bases, in that order; junction bases with no gene match: 4.

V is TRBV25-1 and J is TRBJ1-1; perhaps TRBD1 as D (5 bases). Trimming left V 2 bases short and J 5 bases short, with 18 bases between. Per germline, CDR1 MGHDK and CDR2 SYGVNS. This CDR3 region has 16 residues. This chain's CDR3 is CASSESITTWGTEAFF. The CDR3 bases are TGTGCCAGCAGTGAAAGCATCACGACCTGGGGGACTGAAGCTTTCTTT. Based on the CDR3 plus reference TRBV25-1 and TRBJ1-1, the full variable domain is EADIYQTPRYLVIGTGKKITLECSQTMGHDKMYWYQQDPGMELHLIHYSYGVNSTEKGDLSSESTVSRIRTEHFPLTLESARPSHTSQYLCASSESITTWGTEAFFGQGTRLTVV.

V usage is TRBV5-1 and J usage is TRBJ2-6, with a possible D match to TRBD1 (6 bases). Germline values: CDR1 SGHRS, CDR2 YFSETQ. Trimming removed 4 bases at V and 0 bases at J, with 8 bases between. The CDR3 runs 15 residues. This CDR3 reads CASSRQVSGANVLTF. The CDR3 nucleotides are TGCGCCAGCAGCCGACAGGTCTCTGGGGCCAACGTCCTGACTTTC.

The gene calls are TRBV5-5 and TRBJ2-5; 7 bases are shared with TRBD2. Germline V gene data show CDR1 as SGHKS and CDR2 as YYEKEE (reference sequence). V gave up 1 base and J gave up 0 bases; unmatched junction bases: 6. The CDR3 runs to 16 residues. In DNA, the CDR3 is TGTGCCAGCAGCTTGATCAGCGGGGCGTACCAAGAGACCCAGTACTTC. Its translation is CASSLISGAYQETQYF.

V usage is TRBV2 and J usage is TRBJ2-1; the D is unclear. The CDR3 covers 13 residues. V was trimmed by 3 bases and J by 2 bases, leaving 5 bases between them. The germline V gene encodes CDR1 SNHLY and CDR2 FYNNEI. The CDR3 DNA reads TGTGCCAGCAGTGACATTCCCTACAATGAGCAGTTCTTC. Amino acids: CASSDIPYNEQFF.

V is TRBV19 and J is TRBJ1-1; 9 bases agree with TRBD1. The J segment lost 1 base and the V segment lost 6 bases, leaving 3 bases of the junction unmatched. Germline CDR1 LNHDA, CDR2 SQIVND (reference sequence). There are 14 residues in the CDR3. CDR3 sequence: CASRGQGANTEAFF. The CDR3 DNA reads TGTGCCAGTAGGGGACAGGGAGCGAACACTGAAGCTTTCTTT.

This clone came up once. This CDR3 is CASSLQGAEAKNIQYF. CDR3 coding DNA: TGCGCCAGCAGCTTACAGGGGGCCGAAGCCAAAAACATTCAGTACTTC. The rearrangement links TRBV5-1 to TRBJ2-4, with 9 bases identical to TRBD1. This CDR3 is built from 16 residues. V shed 2 bases and J 0 bases; nucleotides not matched to a gene: 3. Germline CDR1 SGHRS, CDR2 YFSETQ.

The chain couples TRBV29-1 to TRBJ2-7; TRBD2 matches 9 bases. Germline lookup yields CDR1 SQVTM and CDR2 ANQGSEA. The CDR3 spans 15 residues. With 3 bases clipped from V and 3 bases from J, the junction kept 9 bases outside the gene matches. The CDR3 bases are TGCAGCGTTGAGGGCGGAAGCGGGGGGAACTACGAGCAGTACTTC. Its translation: CSVEGGSGGNYEQYF.

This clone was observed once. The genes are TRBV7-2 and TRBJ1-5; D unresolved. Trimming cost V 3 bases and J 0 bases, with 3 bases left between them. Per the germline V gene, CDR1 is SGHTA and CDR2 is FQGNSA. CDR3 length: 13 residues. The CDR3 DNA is TGTGCCAGCAGCTTCCATAGCAATCAGCCCCAGCATTTT. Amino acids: CASSFHSNQPQHF.

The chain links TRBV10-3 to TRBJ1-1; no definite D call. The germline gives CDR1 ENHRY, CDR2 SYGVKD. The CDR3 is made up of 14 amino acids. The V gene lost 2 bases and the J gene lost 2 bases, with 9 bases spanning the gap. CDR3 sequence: CAISEGGRNTEAFF. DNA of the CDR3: TGTGCCATCAGTGAGGGCGGCAGAAACACTGAAGCTTTCTTT.

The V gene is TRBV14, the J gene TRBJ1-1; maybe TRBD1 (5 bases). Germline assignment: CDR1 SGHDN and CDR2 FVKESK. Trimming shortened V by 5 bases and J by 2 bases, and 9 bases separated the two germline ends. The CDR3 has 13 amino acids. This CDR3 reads CASSGQGNTEAFF. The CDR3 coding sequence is TGTGCCAGCAGCGGGCAGGGTAACACTGAAGCTTTCTTT. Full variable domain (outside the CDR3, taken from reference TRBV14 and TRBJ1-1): EAGVTQFPSHSVIEKGQTVTLRCDPISGHDNLYWYRRVMGKEIKFLLHFVKESKQDESGMPNNRFLAERTGGTYSTLKVQPAELEDSGVYFCASSGQGNTEAFFGQGTRLTVV.

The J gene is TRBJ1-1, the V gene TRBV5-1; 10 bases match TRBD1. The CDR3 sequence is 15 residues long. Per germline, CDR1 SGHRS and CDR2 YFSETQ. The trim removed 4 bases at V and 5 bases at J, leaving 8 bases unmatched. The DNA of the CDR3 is TGCGCCAGCAGCCTGGGGACAGGGGAGAGGACTGAAGCTTTCTTT. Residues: CASSLGTGERTEAFF.

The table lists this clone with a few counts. The CDR3 reads CASKHRFLYEQYF. The CDR3 coding sequence is TGTGCCAGCAAGCACAGGTTTTTGTACGAGCAGTACTTC. The rearrangement links TRBV2 to TRBJ2-7; weak D call: TRBD1 (5 bases). Between the trimmed V and J ends, which lost 7 bases and 4 bases, there was a span of 14 bases. This CDR3 region has 13 residues. Per the germline V gene, CDR1 is SNHLY and CDR2 is FYNNEI.

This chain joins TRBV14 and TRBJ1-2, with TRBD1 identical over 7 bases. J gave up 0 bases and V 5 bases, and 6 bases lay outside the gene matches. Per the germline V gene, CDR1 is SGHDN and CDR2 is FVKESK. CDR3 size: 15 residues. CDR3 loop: CASSTRQGPNYGYTF. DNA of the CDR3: TGTGCCAGCAGCACTCGACAGGGACCTAACTATGGCTACACCTTC.

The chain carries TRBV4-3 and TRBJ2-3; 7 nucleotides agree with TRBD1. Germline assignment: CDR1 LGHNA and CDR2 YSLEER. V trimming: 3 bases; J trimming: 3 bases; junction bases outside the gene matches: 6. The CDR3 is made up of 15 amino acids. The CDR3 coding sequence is TGCGCCAGCAGCCACACCGGGACAGAGACAGATACGCAGTATTTT. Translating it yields CASSHTGTETDTQYF.

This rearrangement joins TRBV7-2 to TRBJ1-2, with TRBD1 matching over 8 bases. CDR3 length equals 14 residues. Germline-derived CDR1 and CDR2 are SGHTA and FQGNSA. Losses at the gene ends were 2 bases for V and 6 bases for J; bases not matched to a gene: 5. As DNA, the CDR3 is TGTGCCAGCAGCTTACAGGGGGCCCTGGATGGCTACACCTTC. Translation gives CASSLQGALDGYTF.

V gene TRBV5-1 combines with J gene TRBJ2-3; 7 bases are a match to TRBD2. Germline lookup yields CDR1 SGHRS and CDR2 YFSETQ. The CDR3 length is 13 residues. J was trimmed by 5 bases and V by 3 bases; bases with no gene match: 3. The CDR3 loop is CASSYRGEDTQYF. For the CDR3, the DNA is TGCGCCAGCAGCTACCGGGGGGAAGATACGCAGTATTTT.

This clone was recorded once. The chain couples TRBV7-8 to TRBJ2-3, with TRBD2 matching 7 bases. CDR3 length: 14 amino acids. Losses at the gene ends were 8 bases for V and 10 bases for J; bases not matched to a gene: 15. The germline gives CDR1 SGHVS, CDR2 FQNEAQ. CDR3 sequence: CASGGGLAVLSQYF. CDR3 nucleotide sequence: TGTGCCAGCGGTGGCGGGCTAGCGGTTCTTTCGCAGTATTTT.

CDR3 DNA: TGTGCCAGCAGCTTTAGACAGGGGAGTACCGGGGAGCTGTTTTTT. Its translation is CASSFRQGSTGELFF. The V gene is TRBV13, the J gene TRBJ2-2; TRBD1 matches at 8 bases. CDR1 and CDR2 from the germline V gene are PRHDT and FYEKMQ (reference sequence). J was trimmed by 5 bases and V by 3 bases; bases with no gene match: 5. The CDR3 length is 15 residues.

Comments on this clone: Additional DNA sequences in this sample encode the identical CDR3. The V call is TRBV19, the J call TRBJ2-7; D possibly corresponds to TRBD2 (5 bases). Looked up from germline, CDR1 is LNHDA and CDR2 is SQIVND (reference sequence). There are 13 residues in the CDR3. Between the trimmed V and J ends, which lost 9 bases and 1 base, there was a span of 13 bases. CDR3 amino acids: CASRDRGSYEQYF. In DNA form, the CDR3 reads TGTGCCAGCCGCGACCGGGGTTCCTACGAGCAGTACTTC.